This TCR beta chain was obtained from a study of T cell responses to AZD1222 COVID-19 vaccine. The study's findings and limits: Scientists sampled the repertoires only once the peak T cell response had passed. With two AZD1222 doses given, Spike-specific TCR breadth and depth both rose.

The CDR3 runs 13 residues. CDR1 and CDR2 (germline): MGHRA, YSYEKL. Trimming removed 6 bases at V and 2 bases at J, with 10 bases between. About this clone itself: The antigen remains unidentified.

Libraries were prepared by immunoSEQ multiplex PCR; TCRdb keeps only in-frame clonotypes and omits some of them. Here the sample spans some 130,000 clones, around 93% being singletons. V usage is TRBV4-1 and J usage is TRBJ1-1; D not certain. The specimen comprised peripheral blood, sampled 28 days after the second AZD1222 dose. This clonotype originated in an adult who received the AZD1222 COVID-19 vaccine. The CDR3 sequence is CASSGLSNTEAFF. In DNA, the CDR3 is TGCGCCAGCAGTGGACTTTCTAACACTGAAGCTTTCTTT.